A selection of T cell receptor beta chains follows, all from one sample in a study of T cell responses to AZD1222 COVID-19 vaccine. Sequencing was performed with immunoSEQ multiplex PCR; in TCRdb, only in-frame clones are kept and a portion is missing. The table shows fewer than 130,000 clones, with roughly 85% occurring only once. The sequencing here drew on peripheral blood, taken 28 days after the second AZD1222 dose. Receptors originate from an adult who received the AZD1222 COVID-19 vaccine. Both conserved end residues are part of each CDR3. The order of the fields is CDR3 length, J gene, V gene, clone size, D gene, CDR3 protein, CDR3 DNA. A D gene is named only where the DNA matches it firmly. Size tells how often a clone was seen (once, few, many) or the class of an expanded clone, and some rows leave it out.

CDR3 length: 15
J gene: TRBJ2-7
V gene: TRBV2
clone size: -
D gene: TRBD2
CDR3 protein: CASSEEGTSGYEQYF
CDR3 DNA: TGTGCCAGCAGTGAGGAAGGGACTAGCGGCTACGAGCAGTACTTC

CDR3 length: 16
J gene: TRBJ1-4
V gene: TRBV7-8
clone size: -
D gene: TRBD1
CDR3 protein: CASSLRDRGQDEKLFF
CDR3 DNA: TGTGCCAGCAGCTTAAGAGACAGGGGGCAGGATGAAAAACTGTTTTTT

CDR3 length: 13
J gene: TRBJ2-7
V gene: TRBV27
clone size: once
D gene: -
CDR3 protein: CASSLGFQREQYF
CDR3 DNA: TGTGCCAGCAGTTTGGGCTTCCAGAGGGAGCAGTACTTC

CDR3 length: 15
J gene: TRBJ2-7
V gene: TRBV3-1/TRBV3-2
clone size: -
D gene: TRBD2
CDR3 protein: CASSQDTSGPYEQYF
CDR3 DNA: TGTGCCAGCAGCCAAGATACTAGCGGGCCCTACGAGCAGTACTTC

CDR3 length: 13
J gene: TRBJ2-1
V gene: TRBV7-3
clone size: once
D gene: -
CDR3 protein: CASSRDSYNEQFF
CDR3 DNA: TGTGCCAGCAGCCGGGACTCCTACAATGAGCAGTTCTTC

CDR3 length: 15
J gene: TRBJ1-5
V gene: TRBV3-1/TRBV3-2
clone size: -
D gene: -
CDR3 protein: CASPGGQNKREPQHF
CDR3 DNA: TGTGCCTCTCCCGGGGGCCAGAACAAAAGGGAGCCCCAGCATTTT

CDR3 length: 15
J gene: TRBJ2-3
V gene: TRBV7-9
clone size: -
D gene: -
CDR3 protein: CASSPWGRGADTQYF
CDR3 DNA: TGTGCCAGCAGCCCCTGGGGCAGGGGTGCAGATACGCAGTATTTT

CDR3 length: 15
J gene: TRBJ2-7
V gene: TRBV9
clone size: -
D gene: TRBD2
CDR3 protein: CASSVGTSATYEQYF
CDR3 DNA: TGTGCCAGCAGCGTCGGGACTAGCGCCACCTACGAGCAGTACTTC

CDR3 length: 17
J gene: TRBJ1-5
V gene: TRBV19
clone size: -
D gene: -
CDR3 protein: CASSIPLSTVGLQPQHF
CDR3 DNA: TGTGCCAGTAGTATCCCCCTCTCGACAGTTGGGCTACAGCCCCAGCATTTT

CDR3 length: 14
J gene: TRBJ1-1
V gene: TRBV6-5
clone size: -
D gene: -
CDR3 protein: CASGNRAGNTEAFF
CDR3 DNA: TGTGCCAGCGGAAACAGGGCGGGGAACACTGAAGCTTTCTTT

CDR3 length: 14
J gene: TRBJ1-6
V gene: TRBV7-3
clone size: -
D gene: -
CDR3 protein: CASSEGVQNSPLHF
CDR3 DNA: TGTGCCAGCTCTGAGGGGGTCCAAAATTCACCCCTCCACTTT

CDR3 length: 15
J gene: TRBJ2-3
V gene: TRBV20-1
clone size: -
D gene: TRBD1
CDR3 protein: CSASYGTGTTDTQYF
CDR3 DNA: TGCAGTGCTAGTTACGGGACAGGGACCACAGATACGCAGTATTTT

CDR3 length: 15
J gene: TRBJ1-3
V gene: TRBV28
clone size: -
D gene: TRBD1
CDR3 protein: CASSPQGARGNTIYF
CDR3 DNA: TGTGCCAGCAGCCCTCAGGGGGCGAGGGGAAACACCATATATTTT

CDR3 length: 15
J gene: TRBJ1-5
V gene: TRBV7-3
clone size: -
D gene: -
CDR3 protein: CASSPGLLSNQPQHF
CDR3 DNA: TGTGCCAGCAGCCCAGGACTGCTTAGCAATCAGCCCCAGCATTTT

CDR3 length: 11
J gene: TRBJ1-1
V gene: TRBV6-5
clone size: -
D gene: -
CDR3 protein: CASRKGGVAFF
CDR3 DNA: TGTGCCAGCAGAAAAGGGGGTGTGGCTTTCTTT

CDR3 length: 13
J gene: TRBJ1-2
V gene: TRBV2
clone size: few
D gene: -
CDR3 protein: CASKNRVGYGYTF
CDR3 DNA: TGTGCCAGCAAGAACAGGGTGGGGTATGGCTACACCTTC

CDR3 length: 16
J gene: TRBJ1-5
V gene: TRBV19
clone size: once
D gene: -
CDR3 protein: CASSIVTGSNNQPQHF
CDR3 DNA: TGTGCCAGTAGTATAGTTACAGGGTCGAACAATCAGCCCCAGCATTTT

CDR3 length: 14
J gene: TRBJ1-1
V gene: TRBV18
clone size: -
D gene: TRBD1
CDR3 protein: CASSRTGEASEAFF
CDR3 DNA: TGTGCCAGCTCCCGGACAGGGGAGGCCTCTGAAGCTTTCTTT

CDR3 length: 15
J gene: TRBJ1-1
V gene: TRBV19
clone size: -
D gene: -
CDR3 protein: CASIKGAAMNTEAFF
CDR3 DNA: TGTGCCAGTATTAAAGGGGCCGCTATGAACACTGAAGCTTTCTTT

CDR3 length: 12
J gene: TRBJ2-3
V gene: TRBV9
clone size: -
D gene: -
CDR3 protein: CASSVETDTQYF
CDR3 DNA: TGTGCCAGCAGCGTAGAAACAGATACGCAGTATTTT

CDR3 length: 15
J gene: TRBJ2-1
V gene: TRBV5-6
clone size: few
D gene: -
CDR3 protein: CASSPGPSSYNEQFF
CDR3 DNA: TGTGCCAGCAGCCCGGGCCCGAGCTCCTACAATGAGCAGTTCTTC

CDR3 length: 15
J gene: TRBJ2-3
V gene: TRBV11-2
clone size: -
D gene: -
CDR3 protein: CASSLVTDGTDTQYF
CDR3 DNA: TGTGCCAGCAGCCTGGTGACTGACGGCACAGATACGCAGTATTTT

CDR3 length: 13
J gene: TRBJ1-4
V gene: TRBV6-5
clone size: -
D gene: -
CDR3 protein: CASCRGTNEKLFF
CDR3 DNA: TGTGCCAGCTGTCGGGGTACGAATGAAAAACTGTTTTTT

CDR3 length: 17
J gene: TRBJ2-7
V gene: TRBV27
clone size: -
D gene: -
CDR3 protein: CASSPLTLTRAYYEQYF
CDR3 DNA: TGTGCCAGCAGTCCTCTCACCTTGACACGGGCCTACTACGAGCAGTACTTC

CDR3 length: 20
J gene: TRBJ2-3
V gene: TRBV3-1/TRBV3-2
clone size: -
D gene: TRBD2
CDR3 protein: CASSQGPNLAGGLFTDTQYF
CDR3 DNA: TGTGCCAGCAGCCAAGGTCCCAACCTAGCGGGAGGTCTCTTCACAGATACGCAGTATTTT

CDR3 length: 13
J gene: TRBJ1-4
V gene: TRBV9
clone size: few
D gene: -
CDR3 protein: CASSVESGEKLFF
CDR3 DNA: TGTGCCAGCAGCGTAGAGTCTGGGGAAAAACTGTTTTTT

CDR3 length: 13
J gene: TRBJ1-1
V gene: TRBV6-2/TRBV6-3
clone size: few
D gene: -
CDR3 protein: CASSYRLHSEAFF
CDR3 DNA: TGTGCCAGCAGTTACCGGCTTCACAGTGAAGCTTTCTTT

CDR3 length: 14
J gene: TRBJ2-1
V gene: TRBV29-1
clone size: few
D gene: TRBD2
CDR3 protein: CSVSSGTTYNEQFF
CDR3 DNA: TGCAGCGTTTCCTCCGGGACTACCTACAATGAGCAGTTCTTC

CDR3 length: 14
J gene: TRBJ2-7
V gene: TRBV19
clone size: -
D gene: -
CDR3 protein: CASSLGPAPGEQYF
CDR3 DNA: TGTGCCAGTAGTTTAGGGCCCGCGCCTGGAGAGCAGTACTTC

CDR3 length: 14
J gene: TRBJ1-6
V gene: TRBV27
clone size: -
D gene: TRBD1
CDR3 protein: CASSSGTDNSPLHF
CDR3 DNA: TGTGCCAGCAGTTCCGGGACAGATAATTCACCCCTCCACTTT

CDR3 length: 16
J gene: TRBJ2-7
V gene: TRBV5-1
clone size: -
D gene: TRBD2
CDR3 protein: CASSSETSGSTYEQYF
CDR3 DNA: TGCGCCAGCAGCTCAGAAACTAGCGGGAGTACCTACGAGCAGTACTTC

CDR3 length: 13
J gene: TRBJ1-2
V gene: TRBV12-3/TRBV12-4
clone size: -
D gene: TRBD1
CDR3 protein: CATQTGGARGYTF
CDR3 DNA: TGTGCCACCCAAACAGGGGGAGCGCGGGGCTACACCTTC

CDR3 length: 12
J gene: TRBJ1-2
V gene: TRBV19
clone size: -
D gene: -
CDR3 protein: CASSNRASGYTF
CDR3 DNA: TGTGCCAGTAGTAACAGGGCTTCTGGCTACACCTTC

CDR3 length: 15
J gene: TRBJ2-7
V gene: TRBV7-2
clone size: -
D gene: TRBD2
CDR3 protein: CASSLQAGETYEQYF
CDR3 DNA: TGTGCCAGCAGCTTACAAGCGGGAGAAACCTACGAGCAGTACTTC

CDR3 length: 12
J gene: TRBJ2-5
V gene: TRBV29-1
clone size: few
D gene: TRBD1
CDR3 protein: CSVRQGQETQYF
CDR3 DNA: TGCAGCGTAAGACAGGGCCAAGAGACCCAGTACTTC

CDR3 length: 14
J gene: TRBJ2-2
V gene: TRBV11-2
clone size: -
D gene: -
CDR3 protein: CASSLDWVIGELFF
CDR3 DNA: TGTGCCAGCAGCTTAGATTGGGTCATCGGGGAGCTGTTTTTT

CDR3 length: 12
J gene: TRBJ2-7
V gene: TRBV29-1
clone size: -
D gene: TRBD1
CDR3 protein: CSVRTGGGEQYF
CDR3 DNA: TGCAGCGTTAGGACAGGCGGCGGCGAGCAGTACTTC

CDR3 length: 18
J gene: TRBJ1-4
V gene: TRBV28
clone size: -
D gene: TRBD1
CDR3 protein: CASSRPQGARDSNEKLFF
CDR3 DNA: TGTGCCAGCAGCAGGCCACAGGGGGCGCGAGACTCTAATGAAAAACTGTTTTTT

CDR3 length: 14
J gene: TRBJ2-1
V gene: TRBV27
clone size: -
D gene: TRBD1
CDR3 protein: CASSPGQGLREQFF
CDR3 DNA: TGTGCCAGCAGTCCGGGACAGGGGCTTCGAGAGCAGTTCTTC

CDR3 length: 17
J gene: TRBJ1-5
V gene: TRBV5-5
clone size: -
D gene: -
CDR3 protein: CASSPFPGEYSNQPQHF
CDR3 DNA: TGTGCCAGCAGCCCTTTCCCAGGCGAATATAGCAATCAGCCCCAGCATTTT

CDR3 length: 12
J gene: TRBJ1-1
V gene: TRBV7-2
clone size: -
D gene: -
CDR3 protein: CASSLFNTEAFF
CDR3 DNA: TGTGCCAGCAGCTTATTTAACACTGAAGCTTTCTTT

CDR3 length: 14
J gene: TRBJ1-1
V gene: TRBV7-9
clone size: -
D gene: -
CDR3 protein: CASTPSVGRAEAFF
CDR3 DNA: TGTGCCAGCACCCCGTCGGTCGGACGCGCTGAAGCTTTCTTT

CDR3 length: 16
J gene: TRBJ2-1
V gene: TRBV10-3
clone size: -
D gene: TRBD2
CDR3 protein: CAISESIAGGYNEQFF
CDR3 DNA: TGTGCCATCAGTGAGTCGATTGCGGGGGGATACAATGAGCAGTTCTTC

CDR3 length: 13
J gene: TRBJ2-2
V gene: TRBV18
clone size: -
D gene: -
CDR3 protein: CASSHGNTGELFF
CDR3 DNA: TGTGCCAGCTCACACGGGAACACCGGGGAGCTGTTTTTT

CDR3 length: 18
J gene: TRBJ1-1
V gene: TRBV5-1
clone size: -
D gene: -
CDR3 protein: CASSLAPGYELRNTEAFF
CDR3 DNA: TGCGCCAGCAGCTTGGCCCCAGGGTATGAACTGCGAAACACTGAAGCTTTCTTT

CDR3 length: 16
J gene: TRBJ1-6
V gene: TRBV3-1/TRBV3-2
clone size: -
D gene: -
CDR3 protein: CASSLIGGSGNSPLHF
CDR3 DNA: TGTGCCAGCAGCCTCATTGGGGGAAGCGGTAATTCACCCCTCCACTTT

CDR3 length: 16
J gene: TRBJ2-1
V gene: TRBV9
clone size: -
D gene: TRBD2
CDR3 protein: CASSVVPSGDHNEQFF
CDR3 DNA: TGTGCCAGCAGCGTAGTGCCTAGCGGAGACCACAATGAGCAGTTCTTC

CDR3 length: 19
J gene: TRBJ2-3
V gene: TRBV5-8
clone size: -
D gene: TRBD2
CDR3 protein: CASSLALGGRPPSTDTQYF
CDR3 DNA: TGTGCCAGCAGCTTGGCCTTGGGCGGGAGGCCCCCTAGCACAGATACGCAGTATTTT